The present entry profiles one T cell receptor beta chain with its context. The entry originates in a study of blood T cell repertoires in COVID-19. Across the study: Spain, Italy and the United States supplied samples that represented acute and convalescent COVID-19.

Followed longitudinally, the Seattle patients had been enrolled during active infection. The data were produced by immunoSEQ multiplex PCR, yet TCRdb's version contains in-frame clones alone and is incomplete. In the table there are 270,000 or so clones, 70% to 85% of which are singletons. V dropped 6 bases and J dropped 5 bases, with 17 bases sitting between them. This CDR3 is 14 amino acids long. The V gene's germline CDR1 is SQVTM and CDR2 ANQGSEA. This clonotype was sampled from a human donor with COVID-19, enrolled during active disease. The donor label of this sample is uncertain. The sequenced material came from peripheral blood. The genes are TRBV29-1 and TRBJ1-5, with D tentatively TRBD1 (6 bases). DNA of the CDR3: TGCAGCGTAGATACGGGACATCCAGATCAGCCCCAGCATTTT. As protein: CSVDTGHPDQPQHF.